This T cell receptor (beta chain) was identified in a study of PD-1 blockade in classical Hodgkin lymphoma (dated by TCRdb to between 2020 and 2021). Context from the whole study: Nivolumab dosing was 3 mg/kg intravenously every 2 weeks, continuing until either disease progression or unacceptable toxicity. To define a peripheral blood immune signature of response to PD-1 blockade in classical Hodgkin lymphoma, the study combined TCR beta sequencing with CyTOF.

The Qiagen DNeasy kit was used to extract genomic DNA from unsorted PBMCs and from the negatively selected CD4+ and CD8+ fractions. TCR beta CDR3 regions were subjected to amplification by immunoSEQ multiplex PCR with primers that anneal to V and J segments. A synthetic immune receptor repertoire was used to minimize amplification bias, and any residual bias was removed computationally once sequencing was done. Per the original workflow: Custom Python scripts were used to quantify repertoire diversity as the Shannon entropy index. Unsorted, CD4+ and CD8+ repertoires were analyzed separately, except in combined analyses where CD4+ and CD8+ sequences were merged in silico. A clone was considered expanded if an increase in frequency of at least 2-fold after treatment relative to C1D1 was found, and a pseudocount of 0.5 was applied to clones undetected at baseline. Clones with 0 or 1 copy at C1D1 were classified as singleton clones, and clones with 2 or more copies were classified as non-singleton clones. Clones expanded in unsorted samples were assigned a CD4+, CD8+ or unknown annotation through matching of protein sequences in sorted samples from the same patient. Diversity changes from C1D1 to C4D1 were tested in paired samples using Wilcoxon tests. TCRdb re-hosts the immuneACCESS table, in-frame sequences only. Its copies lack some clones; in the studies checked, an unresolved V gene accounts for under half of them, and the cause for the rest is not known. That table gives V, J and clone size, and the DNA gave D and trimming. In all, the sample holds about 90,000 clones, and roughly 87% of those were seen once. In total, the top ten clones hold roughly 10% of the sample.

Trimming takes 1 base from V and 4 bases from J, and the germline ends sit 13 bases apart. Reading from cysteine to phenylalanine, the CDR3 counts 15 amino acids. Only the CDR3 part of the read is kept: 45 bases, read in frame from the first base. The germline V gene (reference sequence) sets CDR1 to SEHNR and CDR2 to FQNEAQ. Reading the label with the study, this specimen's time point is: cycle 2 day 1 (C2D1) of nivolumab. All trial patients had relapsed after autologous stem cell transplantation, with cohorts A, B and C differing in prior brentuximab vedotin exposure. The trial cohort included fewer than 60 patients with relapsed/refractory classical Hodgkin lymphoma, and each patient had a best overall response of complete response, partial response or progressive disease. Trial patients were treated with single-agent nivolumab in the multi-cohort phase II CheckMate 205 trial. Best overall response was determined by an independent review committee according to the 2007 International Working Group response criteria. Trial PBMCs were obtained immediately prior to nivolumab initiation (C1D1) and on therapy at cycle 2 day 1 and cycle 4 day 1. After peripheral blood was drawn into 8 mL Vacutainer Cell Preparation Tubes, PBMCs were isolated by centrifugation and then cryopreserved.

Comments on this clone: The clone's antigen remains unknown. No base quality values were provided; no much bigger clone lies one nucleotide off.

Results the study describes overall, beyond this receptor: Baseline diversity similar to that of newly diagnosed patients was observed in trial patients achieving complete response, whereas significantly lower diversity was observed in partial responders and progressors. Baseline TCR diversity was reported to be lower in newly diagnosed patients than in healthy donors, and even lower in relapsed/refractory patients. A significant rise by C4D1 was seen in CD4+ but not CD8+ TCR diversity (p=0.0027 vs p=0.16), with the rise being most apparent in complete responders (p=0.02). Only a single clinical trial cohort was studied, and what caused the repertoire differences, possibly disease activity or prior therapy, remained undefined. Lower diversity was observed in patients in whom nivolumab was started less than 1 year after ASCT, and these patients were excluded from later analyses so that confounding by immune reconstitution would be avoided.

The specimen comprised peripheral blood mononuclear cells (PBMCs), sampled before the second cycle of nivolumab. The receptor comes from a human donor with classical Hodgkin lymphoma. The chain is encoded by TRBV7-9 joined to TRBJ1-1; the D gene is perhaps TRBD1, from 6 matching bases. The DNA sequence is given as TGTGCCAGCAGCTTAGTGGGGGCCCGGGGCACTGAAGCTTTCTTT. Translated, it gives CASSLVGARGTEAFF.